This T cell receptor (beta chain) was identified during a study of response to subunit inactivated influenza vaccine. Via MiXCR, TCRdb re-called the RT-PCR reads, giving one row per CDR3 protein. The repertoire holds 800,000 to 1,000,000 distinct CDR3 sequences, 20% to 25% seen once, with 9.5% to 13% in the top ten. CDR1 is DFQATT and CDR2 is SNEGSKA in the germline V gene (reference sequence). V was pared by 5 bases and J by 2 bases, with 3 bases of the junction left unmatched. The length of the CDR3 is 13 residues. Sequencing used PBMCs from blood, obtained about 5 days after vaccination. This clonotype originated in a man over 45 who received an inactivated influenza vaccine. V usage is TRBV20-1 and J usage is TRBJ2-1; 7 bases fit TRBD2. The CDR3 DNA reads as TGCAGTGCTGGGGAGGGAACCTACAATGAGCAGTTCTTC. It translates to CSAGEGTYNEQFF.